The present entry profiles one TCR beta chain with its context. These data originate in a study of follicular helper T cells after annual influenza vaccination. As for time point: 2014-2015 season, 7 days after vaccination. ICOS+CD38+ and ICOS-CD38- fractions were sorted from non-naive CD4+CXCR5+PD-1+ cells. J gave up 4 bases and V 2 bases, and 4 bases lay outside the gene matches. In germline, CDR1 is SGHVS, CDR2 FQNEAQ. CDR3 length: 15 residues. The repertoire was sequenced with immunoSEQ multiplex PCR; TCRdb's copy has only in-frame clones and lacks some. The table records roughly 8,000 clones, less than 90% of them present only once.

This TCR was recovered from an adult who received the influenza vaccine. V usage is TRBV7-8 and J usage is TRBJ1-5; 8 nucleotides align to TRBD1. This material consisted of CXCR5+ CD38- circulating T follicular helper cells from blood, taken 7 days after influenza vaccination. Subset specified: circulating Tfh, non-naive CD4+CXCR5+PD-1+ (ICOS+CD38+ or ICOS-CD38-). DNA of the CDR3: TGTGCCAGCAGCTTAACCACAGGGGGGAATCAGCCCCAGCATTTT. This sequence encodes CASSLTTGGNQPQHF.